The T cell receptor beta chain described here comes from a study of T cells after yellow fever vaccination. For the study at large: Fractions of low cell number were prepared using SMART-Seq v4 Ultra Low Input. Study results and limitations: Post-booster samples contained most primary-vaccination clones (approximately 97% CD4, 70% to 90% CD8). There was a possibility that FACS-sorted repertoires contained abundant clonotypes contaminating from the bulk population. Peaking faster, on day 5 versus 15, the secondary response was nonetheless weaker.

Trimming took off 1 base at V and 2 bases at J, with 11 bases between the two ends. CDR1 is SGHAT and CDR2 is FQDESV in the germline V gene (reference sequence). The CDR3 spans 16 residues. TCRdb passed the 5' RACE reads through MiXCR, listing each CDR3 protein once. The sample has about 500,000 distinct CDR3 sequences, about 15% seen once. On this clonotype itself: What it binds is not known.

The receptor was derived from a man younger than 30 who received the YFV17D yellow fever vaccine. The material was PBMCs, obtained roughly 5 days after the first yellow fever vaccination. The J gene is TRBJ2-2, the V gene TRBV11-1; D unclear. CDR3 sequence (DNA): TGTGCCAGCAGCTTAGAATCAAGTTCAAACACCGGGGAGCTGTTTTTT. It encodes CASSLESSSNTGELFF.